A single sample gave rise to the 7 T cell receptor beta chains below, sequenced in a study of glioma-infiltrating T cells. TCR alpha and beta CDR3 regions were amplified from RNA using iRepertoire nested multiplex PCR. MiXCR, run by TCRdb on the multiplex PCR reads, gives a single entry per CDR3 protein. The sample lists 45,000 or so distinct CDR3 sequences, about 20% occurring once. Material for sequencing was glioma tissue, nonneoplastic brain tissue, or PBMCs (not recorded which). These receptor sequences come from a human donor with low-grade glioma or glioblastoma, undergoing nonglioma brain surgery, or in good health (not recorded which).

In its sample, this clonotype was seen many times. The chain is built from TRBV20-1 and TRBJ2-7, with 9 bases identical to TRBD2. V lost 0 bases and J lost 4; bases outside the gene matches: 7. In germline, CDR1 is DFQATT, CDR2 SNEGSKA (reference sequence). The CDR3 has 15 amino acids. The CDR3 spells CSARDGLAKFYEQYF. CDR3 in DNA: TGCAGTGCTAGAGACGGACTAGCGAAATTTTACGAGCAGTACTTC.

There are many counts of this clonotype. The rearrangement uses TRBV7-2 and TRBJ2-3; D not resolved. V dropped 5 bases and J dropped 4 bases, with 13 bases sitting between them. The CDR3 contains 14 residues. CDR1 SGHTA and CDR2 FQGNSA come from the germline V gene. The CDR3 spells CASSPPEAADTQYF. For the CDR3, the DNA is TGTGCCAGCAGCCCCCCCGAGGCGGCAGATACGCAGTATTTT. The full variable domain, rest sourced from reference TRBV7-2 and TRBJ2-3, is GAGVSQSPSNKVTEKGKDVELRCDPISGHTALYWYRQSLGQGLEFLIYFQGNSAPDKSGLPSDRFSAERTGGSVSTLTIQRTQQEDSAVYLCASSPPEAADTQYFGPGTRLTVL.

A few counts support this clonotype. The chain couples TRBV7-9 to TRBJ1-4; 7 bases line up with TRBD1. Germline-derived CDR1 and CDR2 are SEHNR and FQNEAQ (reference sequence). J was trimmed by 7 bases and V by 4 bases; bases with no gene match: 12. The CDR3 is made up of 16 amino acids. For the CDR3, the DNA is TGTGCCAGCAGCTCTTCCGGACAGGCCCTGCGTGAAAAACTGTTTTTT. This encodes CASSSSGQALREKLFF.

For this clonotype: A read error may explain this, as a much larger clone is one base away. The V call is TRBV4-1, the J call TRBJ2-7; 11 bases map to TRBD1. The CDR3 sequence is 15 residues long. With 1 base clipped from V and 6 bases from J, the junction kept 5 bases outside the gene matches. The germline gives CDR1 MGHRA, CDR2 YSYEKL. DNA for the CDR3: TGCGCCAGCAGCCAAGTCCAGGACAGGGGGCGCGAGCAGTACGTC. Protein sequence: CASSQVQDRGREQYV.

Ten or more counts support this clonotype. As DNA, the CDR3 is TGTGCCAGCAGCCCCGGACAGGGAGGGACTGAAGCTTTCTTT. Translating it yields CASSPGQGGTEAFF. The chain employs TRBV5-8 and TRBJ1-1, with 8 bases that match TRBD1. The CDR3 spans 14 residues. The J segment lost 5 bases and the V segment lost 4 bases, leaving 7 bases of the junction unmatched. Germline V gene lookup returns CDR1 SGHTS and CDR2 YDEGEE.

This clonotype appeared many times. This chain uses TRBV7-9 with TRBJ2-7; D perhaps matches TRBD1 (6 bases). The CDR3 runs to 13 residues. CDR1 and CDR2 from the germline V gene are SEHNR and FQNEAQ (reference sequence). V shed 4 bases and J shed 4 bases, with 11 bases lying between them. The CDR3 nucleotides read TGTGCCAGCAGCTCCCTAGGACAGTACGAGCAGTACTTC. Amino acid sequence: CASSSLGQYEQYF. The whole variable domain, filled in from reference TRBV7-9 and TRBJ2-7, reads DTGVSQNPRHKITKRGQNVTFRCDPISEHNRLYWYRQTLGQGPEFLTYFQNEAQLEKSRLLSDRFSAERPKGSFSTLEIQRTEQGDSAMYLCASSSLGQYEQYFGPGTRLTVT.

At least ten counts were recorded for this clonotype. This sequence joins TRBV6-1 and TRBJ2-1; D is unclear. The CDR3 spans 12 residues. Germline CDR1 is MNHNS and CDR2 is SASEGT. With 5 bases removed from V and 4 bases from J, the gap between germline ends came to 6 bases. In DNA form, the CDR3 reads TGTGCCAGCAGTCTGTTTTACAATGAGCAGTTCTTC. Translated, it gives CASSLFYNEQFF.